The rows below give T cell receptor beta chains drawn from one sample of a study of T cell responses to AZD1222 COVID-19 vaccine. Only in-frame clones appear in the TCRdb table, and some are missing; sequencing was by immunoSEQ multiplex PCR. Of approximately 160,000 clones in the sample, under 95% were seen once. The sequenced sample was peripheral blood, obtained on day 0 of AZD1222 vaccination. Source of these receptors: an adult in good health. The CDR3 runs from the conserved cysteine through the conserved F or W. A D gene is named only where the DNA matches it firmly. Size values are once, few and many counts, or a class for expanded clones, and some rows have none.

TRBV6-2/TRBV6-3	TRBD1	TRBJ1-2	.	CASSYRGSTGAYGYTF	TGTGCCAGCAGTTACAGGGGCTCTACAGGGGCGTATGGCTACACCTTC
TRBV6-1	.	TRBJ2-7	.	CASSEGDRTAYEQYF	TGTGCCAGCAGTGAGGGAGACAGAACCGCCTACGAGCAGTACTTC
TRBV7-2	.	TRBJ1-2	.	CASSLAASYGYTF	TGTGCCAGCAGCTTGGCAGCGAGCTATGGCTACACCTTC
TRBV7-2	TRBD1	TRBJ2-7	.	CASSLVRTGAEQYF	TGTGCCAGCAGCTTAGTTCGGACAGGGGCCGAGCAGTACTTC
TRBV6-5	TRBD2	TRBJ2-1	.	CASSYGGGILNEQFF	TGTGCCAGCAGTTATGGGGGGGGGATACTCAATGAGCAGTTCTTC
TRBV4-3	.	TRBJ1-3	.	CASSQVRNTIYF	TGCGCCAGCAGCCAAGTCAGAAACACCATATATTTT
TRBV4-2	TRBD2	TRBJ2-1	.	CASSQARGAGNEQFF	TGTGCCAGCAGCCAAGCGCGGGGGGCGGGCAATGAGCAGTTCTTC
TRBV10-3	TRBD2	TRBJ2-3	.	CAIKGAGYTDTQYF	TGTGCCATCAAGGGAGCGGGATACACAGATACGCAGTATTTT
TRBV18	TRBD2	TRBJ2-7	.	CASSPRPSSGTFYEQYF	TGTGCCAGCTCGCCACGACCATCTAGCGGGACTTTCTACGAGCAGTACTTC
TRBV19	TRBD1	TRBJ1-4	.	CASSSPSEDRALANEKLFF	TGTGCCAGTAGTTCCCCCTCCGAGGACAGGGCCCTTGCTAATGAAAAACTGTTTTTT
TRBV18	.	TRBJ2-3	many	CASSSRSADTQYF	TGTGCCAGCTCATCACGTTCGGCAGATACGCAGTATTTT
TRBV6-6	.	TRBJ1-5	.	CASTVIKQGLNQPQHF	TGTGCCAGCACCGTCATAAAACAGGGACTCAATCAGCCCCAGCATTTT
TRBV27	.	TRBJ1-1	once	CASSLRGGTEAFF	TGTGCCAGCAGTTTAAGGGGAGGCACTGAAGCTTTCTTT
TRBV4-3	.	TRBJ2-2	.	CASSQMSLTSNTGELFF	TGCGCCAGCAGCCAAATGAGTCTGACTTCGAACACCGGGGAGCTGTTTTTT
TRBV10-3	TRBD2	TRBJ2-7	.	CAISPTSGRAEEQYF	TGTGCCATCAGTCCGACTAGCGGGAGGGCAGAAGAGCAGTACTTC
TRBV7-9	.	TRBJ1-2	.	CASSPSDGYTF	TGTGCCAGCAGCCCCTCAGACGGCTACACCTTC
TRBV28	TRBD1	TRBJ1-4	.	CASSAGQGLFNEKLFF	TGTGCCAGCAGTGCGGGACAGGGGTTGTTTAATGAAAAACTGTTTTTT
TRBV7-2	TRBD1	TRBJ1-4	.	CASSLGGQVNEKLFF	TGTGCCAGCAGCTTAGGAGGACAGGTTAATGAAAAACTGTTTTTT
TRBV28	.	TRBJ2-1	.	CASSPPDLSSYNEQFF	TGTGCCAGCAGTCCTCCCGACCTTAGCTCCTACAATGAGCAGTTCTTC
TRBV7-9	.	TRBJ2-1	.	CASSLRGASEQFF	TGTGCCAGCAGCTTGAGAGGGGCGAGTGAGCAGTTCTTC
TRBV7-9	.	TRBJ1-1	.	CASSLGFEKNTEAFF	TGTGCCAGCAGCTTAGGATTCGAGAAGAACACTGAAGCTTTCTTT
TRBV9	TRBD1	TRBJ1-3	.	CASSKQGTGNTIYF	TGTGCCAGCAGTAAACAGGGGACCGGAAACACCATATATTTT
TRBV20-1	TRBD1	TRBJ1-2	.	CSASRTGGSSYGYTF	TGCAGTGCTAGTAGGACAGGGGGCAGCTCGTATGGCTACACCTTC
TRBV4-2	.	TRBJ1-5	.	CASSPEDPSNQPQHF	TGTGCCAGCAGCCCTGAAGACCCGAGCAATCAGCCCCAGCATTTT
TRBV28	.	TRBJ1-1	.	CASSLAYAGVGVVFF	TGTGCCAGCAGCCTAGCCTATGCCGGGGTGGGAGTGGTGTTCTTT
TRBV19	.	TRBJ1-1	.	CASSIGGSGATEAFF	TGTGCCAGTAGTATAGGCGGCTCGGGGGCGACTGAAGCTTTCTTT
TRBV19	.	TRBJ1-1	.	CASKGPGWTEAFF	TGTGCCAGTAAGGGGCCGGGGTGGACTGAAGCTTTCTTT
TRBV27	TRBD2	TRBJ2-3	.	CASSTLGLAGGANTDTQYF	TGTGCCAGCAGTACACTAGGCCTAGCGGGAGGCGCTAACACAGATACGCAGTATTTT
TRBV18	.	TRBJ2-7	.	CASSLSGTPNYEQYF	TGTGCCAGCTCACTATCCGGGACCCCAAATTACGAGCAGTACTTC
TRBV7-3	.	TRBJ2-1	.	CASSRLGDEQFF	TGTGCCAGCAGCAGGTTGGGGGATGAGCAGTTCTTC
TRBV10-3	.	TRBJ1-3	.	CATQWRSSGNTIYF	TGTGCCACTCAATGGAGAAGCTCTGGAAACACCATATATTTT
TRBV7-3	.	TRBJ1-1	.	CASSSQTNTEAFF	TGTGCCAGCAGCTCGCAGACGAACACTGAAGCTTTCTTT
TRBV5-1	TRBD1	TRBJ1-2	.	CASSSDRGYGYTF	TGCGCCAGCAGCTCGGACAGGGGGTATGGCTACACCTTC
TRBV19	.	TRBJ1-4	.	CASSPRGREKLFF	TGTGCCAGTAGTCCGCGAGGACGGGAAAAACTGTTTTTT
TRBV19	.	TRBJ2-2	.	CASAALGLRGTGELFF	TGTGCCAGTGCTGCTTTAGGACTGCGTGGCACCGGGGAGCTGTTTTTT
TRBV28	.	TRBJ2-7	.	CASSLTELYEQYF	TGTGCCAGCAGTCTGACTGAACTCTACGAGCAGTACTTC
TRBV30	.	TRBJ2-7	.	CAWSVRGRGTRYEQYF	TGTGCCTGGAGTGTACGGGGAAGGGGAACTCGATACGAGCAGTACTTC
TRBV6-5	TRBD2	TRBJ2-1	.	CASSYSRQRGYNEQFF	TGTGCCAGCAGTTACTCTCGCCAGCGGGGTTACAATGAGCAGTTCTTC
TRBV4-3	TRBD2	TRBJ2-1	.	CASSQGLAGNNEQFF	TGCGCCAGCAGCCAAGGCCTAGCGGGGAACAATGAGCAGTTCTTC
TRBV18	.	TRBJ2-5	.	CASSPGGTLQETQYF	TGTGCCAGCTCACCGGGCGGGACGCTACAAGAGACCCAGTACTTC
TRBV7-9	TRBD1	TRBJ1-3	.	CASSPFPGQGSSGNTIYF	TGTGCCAGCAGCCCCTTCCCCGGACAGGGGAGCTCTGGAAACACCATATATTTT
TRBV6-2/TRBV6-3	TRBD1	TRBJ1-5	.	CASSSHRGRGEPQHF	TGTGCCAGCAGTTCTCACAGGGGACGAGGGGAGCCCCAGCATTTT
TRBV11-3	.	TRBJ2-1	.	CASSLEPGSSYNEQFF	TGTGCCAGCAGCTTAGAGCCCGGGAGCTCCTACAATGAGCAGTTCTTC
TRBV3-1/TRBV3-2	.	TRBJ1-4	.	CASSLFGGGGEEKLFF	TGTGCCAGCAGCCTCTTTGGGGGGGGAGGAGAAGAAAAACTGTTTTTT
TRBV19	.	TRBJ1-2	.	CASSLGGYGYTF	TGTGCCAGTAGTTTGGGGGGATATGGCTACACCTTC
TRBV30	.	TRBJ2-1	few	CAWGSYNEQFF	TGTGCCTGGGGCTCTTACAATGAGCAGTTCTTC
TRBV7-9	TRBD1	TRBJ2-5	many	CASSLKNGRGETQYF	TGTGCCAGCAGCTTAAAAAATGGCAGGGGGGAGACCCAGTACTTC